The T cell receptor beta chain described here comes from a study of preoperative IRX-2 immunotherapy in early breast cancer (dated by TCRdb to about 2019). On this clone: The antigen this receptor binds is unknown. There are no base qualities to consult, and no much larger clone falls within one base.

Explained via the paper, the treatment or condition label denotes: preoperative locoregional IRX-2 cytokine immunotherapy. The samples were obtained from a phase Ib study that tested preoperative, locoregional IRX-2 cytokine immunotherapy designed to prime immune responses. Patients with early-stage breast cancer who were given IRX-2 before surgery served as donors. Library construction relied on the immunoSEQ multiplex PCR assay. TCRdb took this table from immuneACCESS and kept in-frame rearrangements with V and J called. Such tables lack part of the clones; where checked against another copy, unresolved V genes explain under half of the gap, and the rest is unexplained. The sample includes 32,000 or so clones, with roughly four fifths observed a single time. The ten largest clones represent 2.5% of the sample. In the germline V gene, CDR1 corresponds to MDHEN and CDR2 to SYDVKM. V is reduced by 5 bases and J by 6 bases, leaving a spacing of 10 bases between them. The CDR3 numbers 13 residues from cysteine through phenylalanine. The sequence is cut down to CDR3 DNA, 39 bases in frame from base 1.

The V and J genes are TRBV28 and TRBJ2-2; a tentative D call is TRBD1 (6 bases match). This TCR derives from a human donor with breast cancer. The material was lymph node tissue, obtained from a patient treated with IRX-2 immunotherapy. The bases are TGTGCCAGCAGTGCTACAGGGCCCGGGGAGCTGTTTTTT. This translates into CASSATGPGELFF.